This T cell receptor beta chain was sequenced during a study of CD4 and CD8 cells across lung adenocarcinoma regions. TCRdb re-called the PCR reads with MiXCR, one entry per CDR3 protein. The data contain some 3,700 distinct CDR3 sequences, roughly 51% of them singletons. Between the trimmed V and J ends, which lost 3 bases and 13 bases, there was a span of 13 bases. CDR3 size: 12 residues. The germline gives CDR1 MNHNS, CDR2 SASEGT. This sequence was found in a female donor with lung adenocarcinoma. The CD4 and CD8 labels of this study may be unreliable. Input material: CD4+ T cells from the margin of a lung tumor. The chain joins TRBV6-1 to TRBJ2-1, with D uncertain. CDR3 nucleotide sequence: TGTGCCAGCAGTGATCAGCAAGAGACCCAGTTCTTC. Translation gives CASSDQQETQFF.